These 21 T cell receptor beta chains were sequenced from one sample in a study of blood T cell repertoires in COVID-19. Sequencing used immunoSEQ multiplex PCR; TCRdb keeps in-frame clones, though not all of them. Of around 150,000 clones in the sample, about 88% were seen once. The sample was peripheral blood. These receptor sequences come from a man between 60 and 75 years old with active or convalescent COVID-19.

The gene calls are TRBV30 and TRBJ1-2, with D perhaps matching TRBD1 (5 bases). Between the trimmed V and J ends, which lost 5 bases and 2 bases, there was a span of 12 bases. From germline, CDR1 is GTSNPN and CDR2 SVGIG (reference sequence). This CDR3 is 13 amino acids long. Here the CDR3 reads CAWGLGGNYGYTF. The CDR3 DNA is TGTGCCTGGGGCCTGGGGGGAAACTATGGCTACACCTTC.

This clone showed up just a few times. This chain joins TRBV2 and TRBJ2-2, with 13 bases that match TRBD2. J was trimmed by 5 bases and V by 5 bases; bases with no gene match: 5. The CDR3 length is 16 residues. Germline values: CDR1 SNHLY, CDR2 FYNNEI. The CDR3 region has the DNA TGTGCCAGCAGTAAGCTACTAGCGGGGGGGACCGGGGAGCTGTTTTTT. Its translation: CASSKLLAGGTGELFF.

The chain recombines TRBV19 with TRBJ1-5, with 12 bases matching TRBD1. CDR3 size: 16 residues. After removal of 6 bases from V and 6 bases from J, the junction contained 9 bases not matched to a gene. Germline V gene lookup returns CDR1 LNHDA and CDR2 SQIVND (reference sequence). CDR3 bases: TGTGCCAGTAGACCCGGGACAGGGGGCCTGGGTCAGCCCCAGCATTTT. Amino acid sequence: CASRPGTGGLGQPQHF.

The rearrangement joins TRBV5-4 to TRBJ2-3; TRBD2 matches 15 bases. Germline CDR1 reads SGHNT; CDR2 reads YYREEE (reference sequence). J gave up 5 bases and V 4 bases, and 5 bases lay outside the gene matches. The CDR3 length is 16 residues. The CDR3 DNA reads as TGTGCCAGCAGCCCTTCGGGACTAGCGGGAGGAGATACGCAGTATTTT. It yields the protein CASSPSGLAGGDTQYF.

This clone is a singleton in its sample. The chain employs TRBV12-3 or TRBV12-4 and TRBJ1-1; weak D call: TRBD1 (6 bases). The CDR3 loop spans 13 amino acids. Trimming cost V 6 bases and J 5 bases, with 13 bases left between them. Here the CDR3 DNA reads TGTGCCAGCAGCCCCCACAGGGCGACTGAAGCTTTCTTT. It specifies CASSPHRATEAFF.

The chain uses TRBV4-2 and TRBJ1-1; TRBD1 might be the D (6 bases). The V end was cut by 3 bases, the J end by 2 bases, with 16 bases between. The CDR3 totals 16 residues. Germline CDR1 reads LGHNA; CDR2 reads YNFKEQ. CDR3: CASSHHPDSSNTEAFF. The CDR3 nucleotides read TGTGCCAGCAGCCACCATCCGGACAGCTCTAACACTGAAGCTTTCTTT.

The chain couples TRBV5-6 to TRBJ1-4, with a weak D call TRBD1 (5 bases). Germline values: CDR1 SGHDT, CDR2 YYEEEE. This CDR3 comprises 17 residues. Trimming pared 0 bases from V and 8 bases from J, leaving 20 bases between. The CDR3 is CASSLEGTDPYREKLFF. Here the CDR3 DNA reads TGTGCCAGCAGCTTGGAAGGGACTGACCCTTACAGGGAAAAACTGTTTTTT.

This chain links TRBV18 with TRBJ1-1; 12 bases are a match to TRBD1. The V and J ends lost 4 bases and 4 bases, in that order; junction bases with no gene match: 1. The germline V gene has CDR1 KGHSH and CDR2 LQKENI. The CDR3 contains 14 residues. The CDR3 coding sequence is TGTGCCAGCTCACGGGGACAGGGGGCCACTGAAGCTTTCTTT. Its translation: CASSRGQGATEAFF.

The chain couples TRBV6-5 to TRBJ2-7, with 7 bases that match TRBD1. The J segment lost 2 bases and the V segment lost 8 bases, leaving 9 bases of the junction unmatched. The CDR3 is made up of 14 amino acids. Per germline, CDR1 MNHEY and CDR2 SVGAGI. Here the CDR3 DNA reads TGTGCCAGCGCCGGGGACAGCCACACCTACGAGCAGTACTTC. Its translation is CASAGDSHTYEQYF.

The chain joins TRBV7-2 to TRBJ1-5; D not certain. V was trimmed by 0 bases and J by 5 bases, leaving 17 bases between them. This CDR3 is 17 amino acids long. Germline loops: CDR1 SGHTA, CDR2 FQGNSA. DNA of the CDR3: TGTGCCAGCAGCTTAGCCCCTCTCCGGGGAGTGGATCAGCCCCAGCATTTT. Its protein product is CASSLAPLRGVDQPQHF. The variable domain in full, with the rest retrieved from reference TRBV7-2 and TRBJ1-5, is GAGVSQSPSNKVTEKGKDVELRCDPISGHTALYWYRQSLGQGLEFLIYFQGNSAPDKSGLPSDRFSAERTGGSVSTLTIQRTQQEDSAVYLCASSLAPLRGVDQPQHFGDGTRLSIL.

The J gene is TRBJ1-1, the V gene TRBV11-3; D may be TRBD1 (5 bases). The CDR3 runs to 14 residues. Germline V gives CDR1 SGHNT, CDR2 YENEEA. The ends were cut back, 1 base at V and 0 bases at J, with 6 bases in the middle. Written as DNA, the CDR3 is TGTGCCAGCAGCTTAGGGGGGGTGAACACTGAAGCTTTCTTT. Translating gives CASSLGGVNTEAFF.

V usage is TRBV11-2 and J usage is TRBJ2-3; unclear D gene. The V gene lost 2 bases and the J gene lost 0 bases, with 9 bases spanning the gap. The CDR3 length is 15 residues. Germline V lookup: CDR1 SGHAT, CDR2 FQNNGV. The DNA of the CDR3 is TGTGCCAGCAGCTTAAACGGTCCTAGCACAGATACGCAGTATTTT. This codes for CASSLNGPSTDTQYF.

The chain employs TRBV5-1 and TRBJ1-3; D is unclear. Germline V CDR1 and CDR2: SGHRS, YFSETQ. CDR3 length: 14 residues. Trimming took 2 bases from V and 4 from J, leaving 10 bases between them. The CDR3 DNA sequence: TGCGCCAGCAGCTTCTCCGACGGGGGAAACACCATATATTTT. As protein: CASSFSDGGNTIYF. Looking up the rest from reference TRBV5-1 and TRBJ1-3 gives the full variable domain: KAGVTQTPRYLIKTRGQQVTLSCSPISGHRSVSWYQQTPGQGLQFLFEYFSETQRNKGNFPGRFSGRQFSNSRSEMNVSTLELGDSALYLCASSFSDGGNTIYFGEGSWLTVV.

The gene calls are TRBV18 and TRBJ1-1, with 8 bases matching TRBD1. Germline V gene lookup returns CDR1 KGHSH and CDR2 LQKENI. Trimming removed 5 bases from V and 4 bases from J; junction bases left unmatched: 9. The CDR3 totals 15 residues. CDR3 region: CASSSLQGARTEAFF. The CDR3 DNA is TGTGCCAGCTCATCACTGCAGGGGGCGCGCACTGAAGCTTTCTTT.

In its sample, this clone was seen once. The genes are TRBV3-1 (or the pseudogene TRBV3-2) and TRBJ2-6; 8 positions match TRBD1. The CDR3 length is 16 residues. V lost 3 bases and J lost 0; bases outside the gene matches: 1. CDR1 LGHDT and CDR2 YNNKEL come from the germline V gene (reference sequence). The CDR3 nucleotides are TGTGCCAGCAGCCAGGGGACAGGCTCTGGGGCCAACGTCCTGACTTTC. This translates into CASSQGTGSGANVLTF.

A word on this clone: The same CDR3 also results from other DNA sequences found in this sample. The J gene is TRBJ1-1, the V gene TRBV29-1, with TRBD1 matching 10 bases. The CDR3 runs 13 residues. Germline V gene data show CDR1 as SQVTM and CDR2 as ANQGSEA. V was pared by 7 bases and J by 4 bases, with 6 bases of the junction left unmatched. The CDR3 DNA reads as TGCAGCGCCGGGACAGGGGAAAGCACTGAAGCTTTCTTT. This encodes CSAGTGESTEAFF.

This chain links TRBV3-1 (or the pseudogene TRBV3-2) with TRBJ2-1; no reliable D call. V lost 2 bases and J lost 6, with 8 bases in between. The germline V gene has CDR1 LGHDT and CDR2 YNNKEL (reference sequence). The CDR3 is 13 residues long. In nucleotides, the CDR3 is TGTGCCAGCAGCCAACCTAATTTCAATGAGCAGTTCTTC. Protein sequence: CASSQPNFNEQFF.

The rearrangement joins TRBV7-9 to TRBJ1-1, with TRBD1 as a possible D gene (5 bases). The CDR3 has 15 amino acids. The germline CDR1 and CDR2 sequences are SEHNR and FQNEAQ (reference sequence). V was clipped by 9 bases and J by 0 bases, with 17 bases between them. This CDR3 reads CASIRYGALNTEAFF. CDR3 nucleotides: TGTGCCAGTATACGTTATGGGGCACTGAACACTGAAGCTTTCTTT.

The rearrangement uses TRBV3-1 (or the pseudogene TRBV3-2) and TRBJ2-1; D remains ambiguous. V was clipped by 4 bases and J by 6 bases, with 10 bases between them. Per germline, CDR1 LGHDT and CDR2 YNNKEL (reference sequence). The CDR3 contains 13 residues. The CDR3 DNA reads as TGTGCCAGCAGCCCCCTCCGGGTCAATGAGCAGTTCTTC. Translation gives CASSPLRVNEQFF.

The V gene is TRBV29-1, the J gene TRBJ1-2; a weak D match, TRBD1 (6 bases). In germline, CDR1 is SQVTM, CDR2 ANQGSEA. The V end lost 2 bases, the J end lost 4 bases, and 14 bases lay between the germline ends. CDR3 length: 14 residues. CDR3 nucleotides: TGCAGCGTTGAACAGGGGCACGACTCCTATGGCTACACCTTC. Translation gives CSVEQGHDSYGYTF.

This chain joins TRBV27 and TRBJ2-7; perhaps TRBD2 as D (6 bases). V was shortened by 2 bases and J by 2 bases, with 10 bases between the two germline ends. The germline gives CDR1 MNHEY, CDR2 SMNVEV (reference sequence). The CDR3 is 14 amino acids. The CDR3 is CASSLAGGPYEQYF. CDR3 DNA: TGTGCCAGCAGTTTAGCTGGAGGGCCCTACGAGCAGTACTTC.